This T cell receptor (beta chain) derives from a study of T cell responses to AZD1222 COVID-19 vaccine. Clones were sequenced by immunoSEQ multiplex PCR, and TCRdb holds only the in-frame ones, with some missing. The sample includes approximately 160,000 clones, about 91% of them seen just once. Whole-study findings and limits: The peak T cell response came first, and repertoires were sampled only after it. Among spike-specific TCRs, nearly half reportedly target unmutated variant regions. Donors, mostly white British, included more females; clonal diversity was possibly underestimated.

A note on this clone: Its antigen is as yet unknown.

This CDR3 is 16 amino acids long. The sequencing used peripheral blood, collected on day 0 of AZD1222 vaccination. The chain has TRBV21-1 and TRBJ2-5; the tabulated D call, TRBD1, remains unverified against the DNA. TRBV21-1 is designated a pseudogene. The receptor comes from an adult in good health. The CDR3: CASSKGNRAYQETQYF. CDR3 sequence (DNA): TGTGCCAGCAGCAAAGGAAACAGGGCGTACCAAGAGACCCAGTACTTC.